The 32 T cell receptor beta chains below all came from one sample that was sequenced in a study of blood T cell repertoires in COVID-19. Some clones are missing from TCRdb's copy, which holds only in-frame ones; the method was immunoSEQ multiplex PCR. The sample lists 300,000 to 350,000 clones; 75% to 95% were seen once. Specimen: peripheral blood. These receptors all come from a woman younger than 45 with COVID-19, enrolled during active disease.

The gene calls are TRBV5-1 and TRBJ1-2; possibly TRBD1 for D (5 bases). CDR1 is SGHRS, CDR2 YFSETQ, per germline. This CDR3 is built from 13 residues. Deletions cut 1 base from V and 4 bases from J, with 8 bases between. The CDR3 sequence is CASSLQGSYGYTF. The CDR3, as DNA: TGCGCCAGCAGCTTGCAGGGAAGCTATGGCTACACCTTC. The whole variable domain, remainder taken from reference TRBV5-1 and TRBJ1-2, is KAGVTQTPRYLIKTRGQQVTLSCSPISGHRSVSWYQQTPGQGLQFLFEYFSETQRNKGNFPGRFSGRQFSNSRSEMNVSTLELGDSALYLCASSLQGSYGYTFGSGTRLTVV.

The rearrangement joins TRBV5-1 to TRBJ2-7, with TRBD2 identical over 8 bases. With 7 bases clipped from V and 1 base from J, the junction kept 13 bases outside the gene matches. Germline V gene sequence: CDR1 SGHRS, CDR2 YFSETQ. This CDR3 has 16 residues. CDR3 amino acids: CASLGRGTSGSYEQYF. For the CDR3, the DNA is TGCGCCAGCCTCGGGCGCGGAACTAGCGGATCCTACGAGCAGTACTTC.

V usage is TRBV11-3 and J usage is TRBJ2-1; D is perhaps TRBD2 (6 bases). Per the germline V gene, CDR1 is SGHNT and CDR2 is YENEEA. V lost 8 bases to trimming and J lost 7 bases, with 18 bases between them. The CDR3 covers 14 residues. The CDR3: CASGVGGTLNEQFF. The CDR3 coding sequence is TGTGCCAGCGGGGTGGGGGGAACCCTTAATGAGCAGTTCTTC.

This clone has only a few counts. The chain has TRBV6-5 and TRBJ1-3; 9 nucleotides agree with TRBD1. CDR1 MNHEY and CDR2 SVGAGI come from the germline V gene. V lost 11 bases to trimming and J lost 3 bases; unmatched junction nucleotides: 2. This CDR3 is built from 12 residues. CDR3 in amino acids: CAAGQGGNTIYF. CDR3 in DNA: TGTGCCGCGGGACAGGGTGGAAACACCATATATTTT.

Comment on this clone: The sample holds other DNA sequences that translate to the same CDR3. The chain employs TRBV9 and TRBJ2-7, with a tentative D call TRBD1 (5 bases). CDR3 length: 14 residues. Germline V gives CDR1 SGDLS, CDR2 YYNGEE. The germline V and J ends were trimmed by 0 bases and 0 bases, with 7 bases remaining between them. CDR3 sequence reads: CASSVGGSSYEQYF. The CDR3 region has the DNA TGTGCCAGCAGCGTAGGGGGCAGCTCCTACGAGCAGTACTTC.

The chain recombines TRBV6-5 with TRBJ1-1; TRBD1 agrees at 7 bases. Germline CDR1 MNHEY, CDR2 SVGAGI. This CDR3 comprises 14 residues. V was pared by 6 bases and J by 4 bases, with 8 bases of the junction left unmatched. CDR3 coding DNA: TGTGCCAGCAGGGGGGGACAGCCGGGCACTGAAGCTTTCTTT. This codes for CASRGGQPGTEAFF.

The CDR3 loop reads CASSTSSGNTIYF. CDR3 coding DNA: TGTGCCAGCAGCACAAGCTCTGGAAACACCATATATTTT. This sequence joins TRBV7-3 and TRBJ1-3; D ambiguous. The CDR3 has 13 residues. V was clipped by 5 bases and J by 0 bases, with 5 bases between them. CDR1 SGHTA and CDR2 FQGTGA come from the germline V gene. Combining the CDR3 with reference TRBV7-3 and TRBJ1-3 gives the whole variable domain GAGVSQTPSNKVTEKGKYVELRCDPISGHTALYWYRQSLGQGPEFLIYFQGTGAADDSGLPNDRFFAVRPEGSVSTLKIQRTERGDSAVYLCASSTSSGNTIYFGEGSWLTVV.

Only one count was recorded for this clone. V and J are TRBV9 and TRBJ2-3, with 7 bases aligning to TRBD2. The length of the CDR3 is 14 residues. V lost 2 bases and J lost 4; bases outside the gene matches: 4. Germline V CDR1 and CDR2: SGDLS, YYNGEE. This CDR3 reads CASSVSGMPDTQYF. In nucleotides, the CDR3 is TGTGCCAGCAGCGTCAGCGGGATGCCAGATACGCAGTATTTT.

The CDR3 sequence is CASSLVGTGGLSGNTIYF. For the CDR3, the DNA is TGTGCCAGCAGCTTGGTTGGGACAGGGGGCCTCTCTGGAAACACCATATATTTT. The chain has TRBV5-6 and TRBJ1-3; 12 bases align to TRBD1. The V segment lost 0 bases and the J segment 0 bases; nucleotides outside the gene matches: 4. The CDR3 sequence is 18 residues long. CDR1 and CDR2 from the germline V gene are SGHDT and YYEEEE.

J is TRBJ1-1 and V is TRBV10-3, with a possible D match to TRBD1 (6 bases). Germline CDR1 is ENHRY and CDR2 is SYGVKD. V lost 4 bases and J lost 7, with 7 bases in between. The CDR3 totals 11 residues. CDR3 region: CAISVGGEAFF. CDR3 bases: TGTGCCATCAGTGTAGGGGGTGAAGCTTTCTTT.

The rearrangement joins TRBV13 to TRBJ1-1; D gene uncertain. Per the germline V gene, CDR1 is PRHDT and CDR2 is FYEKMQ (reference sequence). V lost 4 bases and J lost 0, with 9 bases in between. The CDR3 length is 14 residues. CDR3 amino acids: CASSSRRVNTEAFF. The CDR3 DNA is TGTGCCAGCAGCTCCCGTCGGGTGAACACTGAAGCTTTCTTT. The whole variable domain, filled in from reference TRBV13 and TRBJ1-1, reads AAGVIQSPRHLIKEKRETATLKCYPIPRHDTVYWYQQGPGQDPQFLISFYEKMQSDKGSIPDRFSAQQFSDYHSELNMSSLELGDSALYFCASSSRRVNTEAFFGQGTRLTVV.

The CDR3 coding sequence is TGTGCCAGCAGCCCCTCGACAGGGGGGGGCTACACCTTC. It codes for CASSPSTGGGYTF. The chain carries TRBV7-2 and TRBJ1-2; 9 bases line up with TRBD1. V lost 5 bases, J lost 8 bases, and 6 bases stayed unmatched. The CDR3 spans 13 residues. Germline V gene lookup returns CDR1 SGHTA and CDR2 FQGNSA.

The chain carries TRBV29-1 and TRBJ2-3, with TRBD2 identical over 8 bases. Unmatched junction bases numbered 14, after V lost 6 bases and J lost 0 bases. The CDR3 has 17 amino acids. Looked up from germline, CDR1 is SQVTM and CDR2 is ANQGSEA. DNA for the CDR3: TGCAGCGTATATCCCTTTATCGGGAGGGGCAGCACAGATACGCAGTATTTT. Residues: CSVYPFIGRGSTDTQYF.

This clone has only one observation. V usage is TRBV3-1 (or the pseudogene TRBV3-2) and J usage is TRBJ2-2; TRBD2 matches at 7 bases. Germline V CDR1 and CDR2: LGHDT, YNNKEL (reference sequence). This CDR3 is built from 16 residues. V gave up 2 bases and J gave up 6 bases; unmatched junction bases: 9. The CDR3 loop is CASSQLQAGEAGELFF. CDR3 in DNA: TGTGCCAGCAGCCAACTTCAGGCGGGAGAAGCCGGGGAGCTGTTTTTT.

This rearrangement joins TRBV5-1 to TRBJ1-1; TRBD1 matches 10 bases. The V gene end was trimmed by 4 bases and the J gene end by 3 bases; junction bases not matched to a gene: 3. Per the germline V gene, CDR1 is SGHRS and CDR2 is YFSETQ. The CDR3 has 14 amino acids. The CDR3 nucleotides read TGCGCCAGCAGCAGGGGGACAGGGGACACTGAAGCTTTCTTT. It encodes CASSRGTGDTEAFF.

The genes are TRBV6-5 and TRBJ2-5; a possible D gene is TRBD1 (5 bases). This CDR3 is 14 amino acids long. In germline, CDR1 is MNHEY, CDR2 SVGAGI. V was cut by 6 bases and J by 3 bases, with 14 bases left in between. CDR3 DNA sequence: TGTGCCAGCAGCTCAGGACAAACGGAAGAGACCCAGTACTTC. Protein: CASSSGQTEETQYF.

J is TRBJ1-1 and V is TRBV12-3 or TRBV12-4; D is ambiguous. Trimming took 4 bases from V and 1 from J, leaving 7 bases between them. The CDR3 covers 13 residues. CDR3 region: CASSSTENTEAFF. CDR3 nucleotides: TGTGCCAGCAGTTCCACAGAGAACACTGAAGCTTTCTTT.

The rearrangement joins TRBV5-1 to TRBJ1-6; 10 bases are a match to TRBD1. The ends lost 4 bases at V and 2 bases at J; junction bases unmatched: 9. The CDR3 runs 18 residues. Germline values: CDR1 SGHRS, CDR2 YFSETQ. CDR3 sequence reads: CASSAKGTGDPYNSPLHF. In DNA form, the CDR3 reads TGCGCCAGCAGCGCCAAAGGGACAGGGGACCCCTATAATTCACCCCTCCACTTT.

The chain uses TRBV28 and TRBJ1-2; no firm D call. Germline CDR1 reads MDHEN; CDR2 reads SYDVKM. V lost 4 bases and J lost 1, with 10 bases in between. This CDR3 has 14 amino acids. The chain's CDR3 is CASSSPPGNYGYTF. CDR3 nucleotide sequence: TGTGCCAGCAGTTCCCCCCCGGGTAACTATGGCTACACCTTC.

The J gene is TRBJ2-7, the V gene TRBV10-3; tentatively, D is TRBD2 (7 bases). Between the trimmed V and J ends, which lost 6 bases and 4 bases, there was a span of 16 bases. Germline CDR1 is ENHRY and CDR2 is SYGVKD. This CDR3 has 14 amino acids. CDR3 in DNA: TGTGCCATCAGGAAGGGGGGGGAGGGTTACGAGCAGTACTTC. Protein sequence: CAIRKGGEGYEQYF.

The chain uses TRBV7-9 and TRBJ1-3, with TRBD1 identical over 7 bases. Trimming removed 4 bases from V and 3 bases from J; junction bases left unmatched: 0. CDR3 length: 13 amino acids. CDR1 and CDR2 from the germline V gene are SEHNR and FQNEAQ (reference sequence). The CDR3 reads CASSWDSGNTIYF. The CDR3 DNA reads TGTGCCAGCAGCTGGGACAGTGGAAACACCATATATTTT.

This sequence joins TRBV10-1 and TRBJ2-1; 11 bases match TRBD2. The CDR3 has 18 residues. Germline lookup yields CDR1 WNHNN and CDR2 SYGVQD (reference sequence). V lost 4 bases, J lost 0 bases, and 8 bases stayed unmatched. DNA for the CDR3: TGCGCCAGCAGTGGGGGACTAGCGGAGACGAGCTCCTACAATGAGCAGTTCTTC. It specifies CASSGGLAETSSYNEQFF.

This chain links TRBV7-3 with TRBJ2-7, with a weak D call TRBD1 (5 bases). The CDR3 covers 13 residues. Trimming removed 2 bases from V and 2 bases from J, with 7 bases in between. Germline assignment: CDR1 SGHTA and CDR2 FQGTGA. CDR3 nucleotides: TGTGCCAGCAGCTTAGACAGAACCTACGAGCAGTACTTC. As protein: CASSLDRTYEQYF. The complete variable domain, with remaining parts taken from reference TRBV7-3 and TRBJ2-7, reads GAGVSQTPSNKVTEKGKYVELRCDPISGHTALYWYRQSLGQGPEFLIYFQGTGAADDSGLPNDRFFAVRPEGSVSTLKIQRTERGDSAVYLCASSLDRTYEQYFGPGTRLTVT.

The CDR3, as DNA: TGTGCCAGCGAGTGGGAGACAGGTATCTACGAGCAGTACTTC. Protein: CASEWETGIYEQYF. The chain couples TRBV6-5 to TRBJ2-7; D is perhaps TRBD1 (6 bases). Trimming pared 8 bases from V and 3 bases from J, leaving 17 bases between. The CDR3 runs 14 residues. CDR1 MNHEY and CDR2 SVGAGI come from the germline V gene.

The J gene is TRBJ1-2, the V gene TRBV19; D remains unclear. This CDR3 is built from 15 residues. V dropped 2 bases and J dropped 7 bases, with 17 bases sitting between them. Looked up from germline, CDR1 is LNHDA and CDR2 is SQIVND (reference sequence). CDR3 region: CASSITPRGGGGYTF. As DNA, the CDR3 is TGTGCCAGTAGTATAACCCCACGTGGAGGAGGTGGCTACACCTTC.

The rearrangement joins TRBV30 to TRBJ2-2, with D possibly matching TRBD1 (5 bases). The CDR3 extends over 13 amino acids. With 3 bases removed from V and 4 bases from J, the gap between germline ends came to 9 bases. The germline V gene encodes CDR1 GTSNPN and CDR2 SVGIG (reference sequence). The chain's CDR3 is CAWRQVGTGELFF. CDR3 DNA sequence: TGTGCCTGGAGACAGGTTGGCACCGGGGAGCTGTTTTTT.

This chain uses TRBV6-2 or TRBV6-3 with TRBJ2-7, with 7 bases matching TRBD2. Germline V lookup: CDR1 MNHEY, CDR2 SVGEGT. V was clipped by 2 bases and J by 2 bases; unmatched bases: 9. This CDR3 is 16 amino acids long. The CDR3 nucleotides read TGTGCCAGCAGTTACCCACCGCCTAGCGGAACCTACGAGCAGTACTTC. It is translated as CASSYPPPSGTYEQYF.

In the case of this clone: Other DNA sequences in this sample translate to the same CDR3. The chain is built from TRBV9 and TRBJ2-7, with 11 bases lining up with TRBD1. The V gene's germline CDR1 is SGDLS and CDR2 YYNGEE. Trimming cost V 0 bases and J 4 bases; bases outside gene matches: 3. The CDR3 runs 15 residues. As DNA, the CDR3 is TGTGCCAGCAGCGTAGGTGGACAGGGGGCTTACGAGCAGTACTTC. The encoded protein is CASSVGGQGAYEQYF.

This sequence joins TRBV21-1 and TRBJ2-7; the DNA was not used to check the table's D call, TRBD1. TRBV21-1 is a listed pseudogene. The CDR3 length is 16 residues. The CDR3 sequence is CASTHSQGSESYEQYF. The CDR3 DNA reads TGTGCCAGCACTCACAGCCAGGGTAGTGAGTCCTACGAGCAGTACTTC.

V gene TRBV28 combines with J gene TRBJ1-1; TRBD1 is a possible D gene (5 bases). CDR3 length: 15 amino acids. Trimming stripped 5 bases from V and 3 bases from J, with 16 bases between. The germline V gene encodes CDR1 MDHEN and CDR2 SYDVKM. CDR3 in amino acids: CASSTPGREDTEAFF. The CDR3 coding sequence is TGTGCCAGCAGTACCCCGGGCAGGGAGGACACTGAAGCTTTCTTT.

The chain couples TRBV5-1 to TRBJ2-7, with TRBD2 matching over 7 bases. The CDR3 contains 13 residues. Losses at the gene ends were 4 bases for V and 6 bases for J; bases not matched to a gene: 7. The germline gives CDR1 SGHRS, CDR2 YFSETQ. The CDR3 DNA is TGCGCCAGCAGCGACGGGAGGACATCCGAGCAGTACTTC. Protein: CASSDGRTSEQYF.

This chain connects TRBV7-9 to TRBJ2-1; D might be TRBD2 (7 bases). CDR3 length: 16 residues. Trimming stripped 5 bases from V and 6 bases from J, with 20 bases between. Germline CDR1 reads SEHNR; CDR2 reads FQNEAQ (reference sequence). The CDR3 nucleotides are TGTGCCAGCAGCAAATACGTAGGGAGGGGGATCAATGAGCAGTTCTTC. Encoded protein: CASSKYVGRGINEQFF.